This passage covers 27 T cell receptor beta chains from one sample sequenced in a study of CD8 T cells in ankylosing spondylitis. TCRdb processed the 5' RACE reads anew with MiXCR; each CDR3 protein has one entry. Here the sample spans 300,000 to 350,000 distinct CDR3 sequences, around a tenth being singletons. The sequenced sample was blood, either unsorted or a sorted T cell fraction (not recorded which). These TCRs come from a female donor with ankylosing spondylitis or in good health (not recorded which).

The table lists this clonotype with many counts. The genes are TRBV5-5 and TRBJ2-2; D is unresolved. V gave up 2 bases and J gave up 7 bases, with 6 bases separating them. CDR3 length equals 12 residues. CDR1 is SGHKS, CDR2 YYEKEE, per germline (reference sequence). Here the CDR3 DNA reads TGTGCCAGCAGCTTTTGGGGCGGGGAGCTGTTTTTT. This translates into CASSFWGGELFF.

This clonotype was detected many times. The gene calls are TRBV4-1 and TRBJ1-6, with D possibly TRBD1 on 5 matching bases. The V and J ends lost 0 bases and 10 bases respectively, with 16 bases between them. This CDR3 region has 16 residues. Per germline, CDR1 MGHRA and CDR2 YSYEKL. The CDR3: CASSQEGQGSNSPLHF. DNA for the CDR3: TGCGCCAGCAGCCAAGAGGGGCAGGGAAGTAACTCACCCCTCCACTTT.

This clonotype was detected many times. This chain connects TRBV6-5 to TRBJ1-2; 11 nucleotides align to TRBD1. J lost 0 bases, V lost 4 bases, and 13 bases had no gene match. CDR1 MNHEY and CDR2 SVGAGI come from the germline V gene. The CDR3 covers 19 residues. The CDR3 DNA reads TGTGCCAGCAGTTTAATTCTTGCCGGGACAGGGGGAGCTAACTATGGCTACACCTTC. Translated: CASSLILAGTGGANYGYTF.

This clonotype was observed many times. This chain joins TRBV5-1 and TRBJ1-1, with 10 positions matching TRBD1. CDR1 is SGHRS and CDR2 is YFSETQ in the germline V gene. This CDR3 is built from 12 residues. J gave up 11 bases and V 4 bases, and 5 bases lay outside the gene matches. For the CDR3, the DNA is TGCGCCAGCAGCCATGGACAGGGGGTTGCTTTCTTT. It yields the protein CASSHGQGVAFF.

There are many counts of this clonotype. The gene calls are TRBV6-1 and TRBJ1-5, with D possibly being TRBD1 (5 bases). Germline CDR1 MNHNS, CDR2 SASEGT. CDR3 size: 15 residues. Trimming removed 5 bases from V and 2 bases from J, with 13 bases in between. The CDR3: CASSSRVGGNQPQHF. The CDR3 nucleotides read TGTGCCAGCAGTAGCAGGGTAGGAGGCAATCAGCCCCAGCATTTT.

This clonotype was counted at least ten times. The chain uses TRBV5-1 and TRBJ1-1; 9 nucleotides match TRBD1. The germline V gene encodes CDR1 SGHRS and CDR2 YFSETQ. J lost 5 bases, V lost 3 bases, and 11 bases had no gene match. This CDR3 spans 16 amino acids. The CDR3: CASSSHTGGVVTEAFF. CDR3 DNA sequence: TGCGCCAGCAGCTCGCACACAGGGGGCGTTGTTACTGAAGCTTTCTTT.

This clonotype was counted ten times or more. V is TRBV5-1 and J is TRBJ2-1; D remains unclear. Germline-derived CDR1 and CDR2 are SGHRS and YFSETQ. V was trimmed by 4 bases and J by 4 bases, leaving 15 bases between them. This CDR3 region has 15 residues. For the CDR3, the DNA is TGCGCCAGCAGCGCCGGCCAAGCATATTACAATGAGCAGTTCTTC. Encoded protein: CASSAGQAYYNEQFF.

In this sample, this clonotype turned up many times. This chain joins TRBV20-1 and TRBJ1-2; TRBD1 matches at 10 bases. The CDR3 consists of 15 residues. Losses at the gene ends were 7 bases for V and 3 bases for J; bases not matched to a gene: 11. Per germline, CDR1 DFQATT and CDR2 SNEGSKA (reference sequence). The chain's CDR3 is CSVAKTGQGDYGYTF. CDR3 nucleotide sequence: TGCAGTGTCGCGAAAACCGGACAGGGGGACTATGGCTACACCTTC.

This clonotype was recorded many times. CDR3 sequence (DNA): TGTGCCAGCAGCTTGTATGTGGTCAACACTGAAGCTTTCTTT. Its translation is CASSLYVVNTEAFF. The chain carries TRBV5-5 and TRBJ1-1; no firm D call. The CDR3 extends over 14 amino acids. The germline gives CDR1 SGHKS, CDR2 YYEKEE (reference sequence). V was shortened by 1 base and J by 2 bases, with 9 bases between the two germline ends.

In the case of this clonotype: A much larger clonotype is one base distant, so this may be a read error. CDR3 bases: TGCGCCAGCAGCTTGGCAGGCTCGTCCTCCACAGATACGCAGTATTTT. The encoded protein is CASSLAGSSSTDTQYF. V is TRBV5-1 and J is TRBJ2-3; D remains ambiguous. Between the trimmed V and J ends, which lost 0 bases and 2 bases, there was a span of 13 bases. Germline-derived CDR1 and CDR2 are SGHRS and YFSETQ. The CDR3 length is 16 residues. Full variable domain (remainder filled in from reference TRBV5-1 and TRBJ2-3): KAGVTQTPRYLIKTRGQQVTLSCSPISGHRSVSWYQQTPGQGLQFLFEYFSETQRNKGNFPGRFSGRQFSNSRSEMNVSTLELGDSALYLCASSLAGSSSTDTQYFGPGTRLTVL.

Note on this clonotype: A much larger clonotype is one base distant, so this may be a read error. V is TRBV6-4 and J is TRBJ2-7, with 9 bases that match TRBD1. The V segment lost 2 bases and the J segment 6 bases; nucleotides outside the gene matches: 26. Germline V gives CDR1 MRHNA, CDR2 SNTAGT. This CDR3 is built from 21 residues. CDR3 nucleotide sequence: TGTGCCAGCAGTGACGGGGGCTCCGGGACAGGGCCATCTGTCGGCGCCTTCGAGCAGTACTTC. Its translation is CASSDGGSGTGPSVGAFEQYF.

This clonotype came up many times. The chain employs TRBV15 and TRBJ2-7; D remains unclear. Trimming removed 2 bases from V and 6 bases from J, with 11 bases in between. The length of the CDR3 is 13 residues. Germline V gene data show CDR1 as LNHNV and CDR2 as YYDKDF (reference sequence). CDR3 nucleotide sequence: TGTGCCACCAGCAGACCCTGGGGTCTCGAGCAGTACTTC. This gives the protein CATSRPWGLEQYF.

This clonotype was observed a few times. The rearrangement links TRBV24-1 to TRBJ2-1, with 9 nucleotides matching TRBD2. V lost 1 base, J lost 0 bases, and 0 bases stayed unmatched. Germline V gene data show CDR1 as KGHDR and CDR2 as SFDVKD. There are 16 residues in the CDR3. The chain's CDR3 is CATSDLAGGSYNEQFF. The CDR3 region has the DNA TGTGCCACCAGTGATTTAGCGGGGGGCTCCTACAATGAGCAGTTCTTC.

Many counts were recorded for this clonotype. This chain links TRBV7-9 with TRBJ1-2; D gene uncertain. CDR1 and CDR2 (germline): SEHNR, FQNEAQ (reference sequence). This CDR3 comprises 13 residues. Trimming stripped 3 bases from V and 0 bases from J, with 5 bases between. CDR3: CASSFQANYGYTF. Written as DNA, the CDR3 is TGTGCCAGCAGCTTCCAGGCTAACTATGGCTACACCTTC.

There are many counts of this clonotype. The chain recombines TRBV5-1 with TRBJ1-2, with TRBD1 identical over 10 bases. The ends lost 0 bases at V and 5 bases at J; junction bases unmatched: 4. CDR1 is SGHRS, CDR2 YFSETQ, per germline. The CDR3 length is 15 residues. This CDR3 reads CASSLESDRGYGYTF. The CDR3 DNA follows: TGCGCCAGCAGCTTGGAATCGGACAGGGGGTATGGCTACACCTTC.

At least ten counts were recorded for this clonotype. The chain couples TRBV7-9 to TRBJ1-2; D possibly corresponds to TRBD1 (5 bases). The length of the CDR3 is 14 residues. CDR1 SEHNR and CDR2 FQNEAQ come from the germline V gene (reference sequence). Trimming shortened V by 1 base and J by 6 bases, and 12 bases separated the two germline ends. The CDR3 spells CASSLEVGGNGYTF. The CDR3 DNA follows: TGTGCCAGCAGCTTAGAGGTGGGGGGAAATGGCTACACCTTC.

This clonotype has only a few counts. V and J are TRBV5-6 and TRBJ2-7; 7 bases are shared with TRBD1. The CDR3 extends over 16 amino acids. Germline CDR1 SGHDT, CDR2 YYEEEE. J gave up 3 bases and V 3 bases, and 12 bases lay outside the gene matches. CDR3 loop: CASSSSGGQPFYEQYF. The CDR3 DNA follows: TGTGCCAGCAGCTCCTCTGGGGGACAGCCCTTCTACGAGCAGTACTTC.

The sample holds many counts of this clonotype. The chain combines TRBV20-1 with TRBJ1-1, with D possibly TRBD1 on 6 matching bases. The length of the CDR3 is 14 residues. The V gene lost 0 bases and the J gene lost 6 bases, with 14 bases spanning the gap. Germline V lookup: CDR1 DFQATT, CDR2 SNEGSKA (reference sequence). Here the CDR3 DNA reads TGCAGTGCTAGAGATTCAGGGGTCTTCGCTGAAGCTTTCTTT. Encoded protein: CSARDSGVFAEAFF.

This clonotype was recorded a few times. The chain recombines TRBV5-1 with TRBJ2-4; 8 positions agree with TRBD1. CDR3 length: 15 amino acids. From germline, CDR1 is SGHRS and CDR2 YFSETQ. The V segment lost 4 bases and the J segment 9 bases; nucleotides outside the gene matches: 12. This chain's CDR3 is CASSPRTGQLVIQYF. DNA of the CDR3: TGCGCCAGCAGCCCACGGACAGGGCAACTAGTCATTCAGTACTTC.

This clonotype has only one observation. The gene calls are TRBV20-1 and TRBJ1-3, with D unclear. This CDR3 spans 12 amino acids. Germline loops: CDR1 DFQATT, CDR2 SNEGSKA (reference sequence). Trimming stripped 1 base from V and 4 bases from J, with 5 bases between. CDR3 region: CSARGPGNTIYF. CDR3 nucleotides: TGCAGTGCTAGAGGACCCGGAAACACCATATATTTT.

This clonotype was detected ten times or more. The chain joins TRBV5-8 to TRBJ2-2; no clear D gene. CDR1 and CDR2 from the germline V gene are SGHTS and YDEGEE. V was shortened by 1 base and J by 6 bases, with 13 bases between the two germline ends. The CDR3 covers 15 residues. In nucleotides, the CDR3 is TGTGCCAGCAGCTTGATGGTTTCGGGCCCCGGGGAGCTGTTTTTT. This encodes CASSLMVSGPGELFF.

This clonotype was observed a handful of times. The J gene is TRBJ2-2, the V gene TRBV20-1; D perhaps matches TRBD2 (6 bases). V gave up 3 bases and J gave up 0 bases, with 14 bases separating them. The CDR3 loop spans 16 amino acids. Per germline, CDR1 DFQATT and CDR2 SNEGSKA (reference sequence). The CDR3 region is CSARGGAGPNTGELFF. The CDR3 DNA reads as TGCAGTGCTAGGGGCGGCGCGGGACCGAACACCGGGGAGCTGTTTTTT.

CDR3 region: CASSWRRGDGYTF. The CDR3 DNA reads as TGTGCCAGCAGCTGGAGGAGGGGGGATGGCTACACCTTC. The rearrangement links TRBV5-6 to TRBJ1-2; possibly TRBD1 for D (6 bases). The CDR3 runs to 13 residues. V dropped 3 bases and J dropped 6 bases, with 12 bases sitting between them. Per germline, CDR1 SGHDT and CDR2 YYEEEE.

This clonotype has just a few counts. V is TRBV14 and J is TRBJ1-1; perhaps TRBD1 as D (6 bases). V was pared by 4 bases and J by 7 bases, with 22 bases between. This CDR3 comprises 16 residues. Germline assignment: CDR1 SGHDN and CDR2 FVKESK. The CDR3 DNA reads TGTGCCAGCAGCCGCCCCCTCCCCGGGACACCGCTTGAAGCTTTCTTT. This encodes CASSRPLPGTPLEAFF.

This clonotype was recorded at least ten times. The chain carries TRBV7-2 and TRBJ2-3; D may be TRBD1 or TRBD2 (6 bases each). The CDR3 spans 12 residues. Trimming took 5 bases from V and 9 from J, leaving 12 bases between them. In germline, CDR1 is SGHTA, CDR2 FQGNSA. The CDR3 reads CASSTRGGTQYF. The CDR3 DNA reads TGTGCCAGCAGCACGCGAGGGGGGACGCAGTATTTT.

The chain joins TRBV5-6 to TRBJ1-6; no definite D call. CDR1 is SGHDT, CDR2 YYEEEE, per germline. Trimming removed 0 bases from V and 7 bases from J, with 11 bases in between. The CDR3 contains 15 residues. CDR3 bases: TGTGCCAGCAGCTTGGTCGGAACGGCGAATTCACCCCTCCACTTT. This encodes CASSLVGTANSPLHF.

This clonotype was seen repeatedly, ten times or more. The V call is TRBV9, the J call TRBJ1-1; no clear D. The length of the CDR3 is 14 residues. Germline V CDR1 and CDR2: SGDLS, YYNGEE. The ends were cut back, 6 bases at V and 4 bases at J, with 16 bases in the middle. CDR3 protein: CASTFTEDGTEAFF. Written as DNA, the CDR3 is TGTGCCAGCACCTTTACAGAAGACGGCACTGAAGCTTTCTTT.